Presented here are 25 T cell receptor beta chains from one specimen sequenced in a study of T-cell reconstitution after alpha-beta-depleted transplantation in children. For TCRbeta, the library was prepared with unique molecular identifiers. One entry per CDR3 protein results from TCRdb running MiXCR on the PCR reads. The table lists 700,000 or so distinct CDR3 sequences, less than 15% of them singletons, with 0.79% in the top ten. The source was PBMCs, collected before TCRalphabeta/CD19-depleted stem cell transplant. Source of these receptors: a girl aged 2-10 years with congenital amegakaryocytic thrombocytopenia, due to receive a stem cell transplant.

Only a few counts were recorded for this clonotype. This chain joins TRBV11-2 and TRBJ2-1; 7 nucleotides agree with TRBD1. J lost 4 bases, V lost 7 bases, and 7 bases had no gene match. Germline CDR1 and CDR2: SGHAT and FQNNGV. CDR3 length equals 14 residues. The DNA of the CDR3 is TGTGCCAGCACCCCAGACAGGGAGTACAATGAGCAGTTCTTC. It codes for CASTPDREYNEQFF.

This clonotype was observed a handful of times. The rearrangement links TRBV5-1 to TRBJ2-5, with TRBD2 matching over 10 bases. The V gene's germline CDR1 is SGHRS and CDR2 YFSETQ. Trimming cost V 1 base and J 4 bases; bases outside gene matches: 4. The CDR3 totals 15 residues. CDR3 loop: CASSLWASGGETQYF. The CDR3 DNA sequence: TGCGCCAGCAGCTTGTGGGCTAGCGGGGGAGAGACCCAGTACTTC. Full variable domain (remainder filled in from reference TRBV5-1 and TRBJ2-5): KAGVTQTPRYLIKTRGQQVTLSCSPISGHRSVSWYQQTPGQGLQFLFEYFSETQRNKGNFPGRFSGRQFSNSRSEMNVSTLELGDSALYLCASSLWASGGETQYFGPGTRLLVL.

This clonotype was counted many times. The rearrangement links TRBV4-2 to TRBJ2-7; 7 bases are a match to TRBD2. V shed 4 bases, J shed 3 bases, and the junction held 6 bases outside the gene matches. Per the germline V gene, CDR1 is LGHNA and CDR2 is YNFKEQ. This CDR3 has 14 residues. CDR3 amino acids: CASSPQASGYEQYF. The DNA of the CDR3 is TGTGCCAGCAGCCCACAGGCTAGCGGCTACGAGCAGTACTTC.

This clonotype has a handful of counts. The V and J genes are TRBV3-1 and TRBJ2-1; TRBD2 matches at 7 bases. The CDR3 contains 15 residues. V gave up 2 bases and J gave up 10 bases; unmatched junction bases: 11. Per germline, CDR1 LGHDT and CDR2 YNNKEL (reference sequence). The CDR3 region has the DNA TGTGCCAGCAGCCAAATTTGGGGGAGGGCCTGGGAGCAGTTCTTC. Translation gives CASSQIWGRAWEQFF.

This clonotype was seen many times. The chain employs TRBV20-1 and TRBJ2-1, with TRBD2 identical over 11 bases. CDR3 size: 15 residues. With V trimmed by 6 bases and J by 1 base, 5 bases remained unmatched. Germline V gene sequence: CDR1 DFQATT, CDR2 SNEGSKA (reference sequence). CDR3 sequence (DNA): TGCAGTGCCCGACTAGCGGGACTTTCCTACAATGAGCAGTTCTTC. As protein: CSARLAGLSYNEQFF.

This clonotype appeared a few times. The V call is TRBV13, the J call TRBJ2-1; TRBD2 matches at 12 bases. With V trimmed by 4 bases and J by 5 bases, 3 bases remained unmatched. Germline V gives CDR1 PRHDT, CDR2 FYEKMQ (reference sequence). This CDR3 comprises 15 residues. The CDR3 DNA sequence: TGTGCCAGCAGCTCCAGACTAGCGGGGGACAATGAGCAGTTCTTC. This sequence encodes CASSSRLAGDNEQFF.

This clonotype was seen at least ten times. This chain connects TRBV6-1 to TRBJ2-7; TRBD2 agrees at 9 bases. The CDR3 is made up of 16 amino acids. CDR1 and CDR2 from the germline V gene are MNHNS and SASEGT. V lost 11 bases to trimming and J lost 5 bases; unmatched junction nucleotides: 19. CDR3: CAAQLGAGGLLDEQYF. CDR3 coding DNA: TGTGCCGCACAACTGGGAGCGGGAGGTCTTCTTGACGAGCAGTACTTC.

V and J are TRBV4-1 and TRBJ2-1, with D tentatively TRBD1 (6 bases). V was pared by 7 bases and J by 3 bases, with 22 bases between. CDR3 length equals 17 residues. Germline CDR1 is MGHRA and CDR2 is YSYEKL. The CDR3 region is CASTLRTTGQVYNEQFF. The CDR3 DNA reads TGCGCCAGCACCCTACGCACTACAGGGCAGGTCTACAATGAGCAGTTCTTC.

This clonotype occurred a few times. This chain connects TRBV30 to TRBJ1-4, with TRBD1 matching over 8 bases. This CDR3 contains 14 residues. Trimming at V came to 6 bases and at J to 5 bases, leaving 8 bases not matched to a gene. The germline gives CDR1 GTSNPN, CDR2 SVGIG (reference sequence). CDR3 loop: CACVGTGGNEKLFF. The CDR3 DNA is TGTGCCTGCGTCGGGACAGGTGGGAATGAAAAACTGTTTTTT.

This clonotype was observed many times. The chain links TRBV5-1 to TRBJ1-6; weak D call: TRBD1 (6 bases). The CDR3 is made up of 15 amino acids. CDR1 is SGHRS and CDR2 is YFSETQ in the germline V gene. Deletions cut 1 base from V and 4 bases from J, with 9 bases between. This CDR3 is CASSLTGRYNSPLHF. DNA for the CDR3: TGCGCCAGCAGCTTGACAGGGCGATATAATTCACCCCTCCACTTT.

This clonotype came up a few times. The chain combines TRBV12-3 or TRBV12-4 with TRBJ2-5, with 8 nucleotides matching TRBD2. This CDR3 region has 15 residues. Germline trimming cut 7 bases from V and 4 bases from J; bases unmatched to any gene: 11. The CDR3 protein is CASTQYSGSRETQYF. The CDR3 DNA reads as TGTGCCAGCACCCAGTACAGCGGGAGTCGAGAGACCCAGTACTTC.

The chain recombines TRBV15 with TRBJ2-3; D is unclear. The CDR3 covers 15 residues. In germline, CDR1 is LNHNV, CDR2 YYDKDF (reference sequence). Trimming took 5 bases from V and 10 from J, leaving 22 bases between them. The CDR3: CATSVMGTGRAAQYF. The CDR3 DNA reads as TGTGCCACCAGCGTCATGGGAACCGGGCGCGCGGCGCAGTATTTT.

Turning to this clonotype: A single base separates this from a much larger clone, so it may be a read error. The chain combines TRBV20-1 with TRBJ2-5; the match to TRBD2 covers 7 bases. Losses at the gene ends were 3 bases for V and 5 bases for J; bases not matched to a gene: 12. This CDR3 has 15 amino acids. Germline CDR1 is DFQATT and CDR2 is SNEGSKA (reference sequence). This CDR3 is CSARIPAGRPETQYF. In DNA, the CDR3 is TGCAGTGCTAGGATACCAGCGGGAAGGCCTGAGACCCAGTACTTC.

This clonotype was observed many times. The gene calls are TRBV20-1 and TRBJ1-6; 10 bases align to TRBD1. This CDR3 is 14 amino acids long. Germline V gene data show CDR1 as DFQATT and CDR2 as SNEGSKA (reference sequence). The J segment lost 9 bases and the V segment lost 1 base, leaving 3 bases of the junction unmatched. CDR3 DNA: TGCAGTGCTAGAGTGGGACAGGGGAGTTCACCCCTCCACTTT. It encodes CSARVGQGSSPLHF.

Details on this clonotype: This could be a read error, since a much larger clone is one nucleotide away. V usage is TRBV5-1 and J usage is TRBJ1-3, with no clear D. The ends were cut back, 3 bases at V and 6 bases at J, with 10 bases in the middle. Germline-derived CDR1 and CDR2 are SGHRS and YFSETQ. This CDR3 comprises 13 residues. The CDR3: CASSSRQENTIYF. CDR3 DNA: TGCGCCAGCAGCTCTCGACAAGAAAACACCATATATTTT.

This chain connects TRBV18 to TRBJ2-3, with D hard to call. This CDR3 region has 16 residues. The germline gives CDR1 KGHSH, CDR2 LQKENI. V lost 3 bases, J lost 2 bases, and 15 bases lay in between. CDR3 protein: CASSPFGRSHTDTQYF. The CDR3, as DNA: TGTGCCAGCTCACCGTTCGGACGGTCGCACACAGATACGCAGTATTTT.

This clonotype appeared a few times. The chain couples TRBV20-1 to TRBJ2-7; unclear D gene. The CDR3 extends over 12 amino acids. Trimming removed 0 bases at V and 0 bases at J, with 3 bases between. CDR1 and CDR2 (germline): DFQATT, SNEGSKA (reference sequence). CDR3 residues: CSARDHSYEQYF. CDR3 DNA: TGCAGTGCTAGAGACCACTCCTACGAGCAGTACTTC.

This clonotype has ten or more counts. The rearrangement uses TRBV12-3 or TRBV12-4 and TRBJ2-5; D is tentatively TRBD1 or TRBD2 (5 bases each). V gave up 8 bases and J gave up 5 bases, with 21 bases separating them. The CDR3 spans 15 residues. The CDR3 DNA reads TGTGCCAGCGCCTCGGACTGGGACCTGGCGGAGACCCAGTACTTC. Protein product: CASASDWDLAETQYF.

This clonotype was observed many times. The chain recombines TRBV3-1 with TRBJ2-3; TRBD2 might be the D (7 bases). V lost 4 bases and J lost 6, with 14 bases in between. Germline V gene sequence: CDR1 LGHDT, CDR2 YNNKEL (reference sequence). The CDR3 has 14 residues. CDR3 residues: CASSPRGARDTQYF. The CDR3 nucleotides are TGTGCCAGCAGCCCTCGGGGGGCTCGCGATACGCAGTATTTT.

This clonotype was recorded many times. The rearrangement uses TRBV20-1 and TRBJ2-1; D is uncertain. The V gene's germline CDR1 is DFQATT and CDR2 SNEGSKA (reference sequence). V gave up 0 bases and J gave up 10 bases, with 16 bases separating them. The CDR3 sequence is 14 residues long. This chain's CDR3 is CSARDLNWWGEQFF. The CDR3 DNA follows: TGCAGTGCTAGAGATCTCAACTGGTGGGGAGAGCAGTTCTTC.

This clonotype was seen many times. The chain's CDR3 is CASGPSLIAGLTDTQYF. CDR3 DNA sequence: TGTGCCAGCGGCCCATCGTTGATAGCGGGCCTCACAGATACGCAGTATTTT. The V call is TRBV6-1, the J call TRBJ2-3, with 7 bases fitting TRBD2. Germline assignment: CDR1 MNHNS and CDR2 SASEGT. J was trimmed by 2 bases and V by 8 bases; bases with no gene match: 16. The CDR3 is 17 residues long.

Ten or more counts support this clonotype. The chain joins TRBV20-1 to TRBJ2-1; a possible D gene is TRBD2 (6 bases). Germline-derived CDR1 and CDR2 are DFQATT and SNEGSKA (reference sequence). V was cut by 0 bases and J by 5 bases, with 14 bases left in between. This CDR3 spans 15 amino acids. In DNA, the CDR3 is TGCAGTGCTAGAGATAGGGAGACTAGACACAATGAGCAGTTCTTC. This sequence encodes CSARDRETRHNEQFF.

The sample holds a few counts of this clonotype. V usage is TRBV7-9 and J usage is TRBJ2-5; D possibly corresponds to TRBD1 (7 bases). This CDR3 has 15 amino acids. Germline loops: CDR1 SEHNR, CDR2 FQNEAQ (reference sequence). V was clipped by 5 bases and J by 3 bases, with 16 bases between them. Here the CDR3 reads CASSTGDREEETQYF. The CDR3, as DNA: TGTGCCAGCAGCACGGGAGACAGGGAGGAAGAGACCCAGTACTTC.

This clonotype has ten or more counts. The V gene is TRBV5-1, the J gene TRBJ2-5, with 7 bases that match TRBD1. This CDR3 spans 15 amino acids. The V gene end was trimmed by 4 bases and the J gene end by 1 base; junction bases not matched to a gene: 7. The germline V gene encodes CDR1 SGHRS and CDR2 YFSETQ. The CDR3 protein is CASSLSGQIQETQYF. CDR3 sequence (DNA): TGCGCCAGCAGCCTATCGGGACAGATCCAAGAGACCCAGTACTTC. The entire variable domain, with the rest obtained from reference TRBV5-1 and TRBJ2-5, is as follows: KAGVTQTPRYLIKTRGQQVTLSCSPISGHRSVSWYQQTPGQGLQFLFEYFSETQRNKGNFPGRFSGRQFSNSRSEMNVSTLELGDSALYLCASSLSGQIQETQYFGPGTRLLVL.

This clonotype was seen a few times. This chain links TRBV5-1 with TRBJ2-5; 8 bases match TRBD1. The junction had 6 bases not matched to a gene; V was cut back by 3 bases and J by 5 bases. Germline CDR1 is SGHRS and CDR2 is YFSETQ. There are 14 residues in the CDR3. CDR3 amino acids: CASSSRTGRETQYF. In DNA form, the CDR3 reads TGCGCCAGCAGCTCCCGGACAGGGCGGGAGACCCAGTACTTC. The complete variable domain, with remaining parts taken from reference TRBV5-1 and TRBJ2-5, reads KAGVTQTPRYLIKTRGQQVTLSCSPISGHRSVSWYQQTPGQGLQFLFEYFSETQRNKGNFPGRFSGRQFSNSRSEMNVSTLELGDSALYLCASSSRTGRETQYFGPGTRLLVL.